This passage covers 16 T cell receptor beta chains from one sample sequenced in a study of T-cell memory formation after mild COVID-19. TCRdb analysed the 5' RACE reads with MiXCR anew, one entry per CDR3 protein. The top ten clones hold more than 10% of a sample with 500,000 to 600,000 distinct CDR3 sequences, more than 15% of them seen once. Sequencing used PBMCs or a T cell subset sorted from them (not recorded which). The receptors derive from an adult woman who had mild COVID-19 (a few samples of this study predate the infection). Cell type and time point are not known.

This clonotype has a single count. The chain links TRBV6-5 to TRBJ2-1, with 8 bases identical to TRBD2. The germline CDR1 and CDR2 sequences are MNHEY and SVGAGI. Trimming took 5 bases from V and 6 from J; bases not matched to a gene: 9. The CDR3 has 15 amino acids. This chain's CDR3 is CASSRSGGPGNEQFF. The CDR3 DNA reads as TGTGCCAGCAGTAGATCGGGAGGGCCTGGCAATGAGCAGTTCTTC.

In this sample, this clonotype turned up a few times. The CDR3 bases are TGTGCCAGCACCGTAGCGGGATTCACAGATACGCAGTATTTT. Protein product: CASTVAGFTDTQYF. The chain joins TRBV21-1 to TRBJ2-3; the DNA was not compared with TRBD2, the D call given in the table. TRBV21-1 constitutes a pseudogene. This CDR3 is 14 amino acids long.

This clonotype appeared a few times. V is TRBV9 and J is TRBJ2-3, with unresolved D. V was shortened by 2 bases and J by 2 bases, with 12 bases between the two germline ends. Germline V gives CDR1 SGDLS, CDR2 YYNGEE. The CDR3 covers 15 residues. CDR3 coding DNA: TGTGCCAGCAGCGTGGCCTATGCTAACACAGATACGCAGTATTTT. It yields the protein CASSVAYANTDTQYF.

The genes are TRBV4-3 and TRBJ2-7, with TRBD1 as a possible D gene (6 bases). The V end lost 4 bases, the J end lost 4 bases, and 20 bases lay between the germline ends. The CDR3 runs 16 residues. From germline, CDR1 is LGHNA and CDR2 YSLEER. This CDR3 is CASSRHPDRPDYEQYF. CDR3 DNA: TGCGCCAGCAGCCGACATCCCGACAGGCCGGATTACGAGCAGTACTTC.

This clonotype was observed at least ten times. The rearrangement uses TRBV12-3 or TRBV12-4 and TRBJ2-1; tentatively, D is TRBD1 (5 bases). The CDR3 runs 12 residues. V lost 2 bases and J 10 bases, leaving 9 bases between the germline ends. The CDR3 DNA is TGTGCCAGCAGTTTAAGGGGTTACGAGCAGTTCTTC. Its translation is CASSLRGYEQFF.

This chain connects TRBV18 to TRBJ2-3; no firm D call. The CDR3 is 13 amino acids. The germline V gene has CDR1 KGHSH and CDR2 LQKENI. V dropped 3 bases and J dropped 2 bases, with 6 bases sitting between them. The CDR3 reads CASSPNPTDTQYF. The CDR3 coding sequence is TGTGCCAGCTCACCGAACCCCACAGATACGCAGTATTTT.

This clonotype was picked up many times. The chain combines TRBV5-1 with TRBJ1-1, with no clear D. Germline CDR1 reads SGHRS; CDR2 reads YFSETQ. This CDR3 has 12 amino acids. Between the trimmed V and J ends, which lost 7 bases and 0 bases, there was a span of 7 bases. CDR3 region: CASGRLNTEAFF. The CDR3 DNA sequence: TGCGCCAGCGGGCGGTTGAACACTGAAGCTTTCTTT.

This clonotype was seen a single time. This chain links TRBV7-3 with TRBJ2-7; the match to TRBD1 covers 7 bases. The CDR3 consists of 15 residues. Germline-derived CDR1 and CDR2 are SGHTA and FQGTGA. V shed 5 bases, J shed 2 bases, and the junction held 9 bases outside the gene matches. The CDR3 protein is CASSPDGQGAYEQYF. CDR3 coding DNA: TGTGCCAGCAGCCCCGATGGGCAGGGGGCCTACGAGCAGTACTTC.

The sample holds a few counts of this clonotype. The chain links TRBV29-1 to TRBJ2-7; perhaps TRBD1 as D (6 bases). Trimming removed 1 base at V and 4 bases at J, with 23 bases between. Germline-derived CDR1 and CDR2 are SQVTM and ANQGSEA. This CDR3 spans 17 amino acids. CDR3 nucleotides: TGCAGCGTTGAAGGGACAGACCCTCCCAGTGGACCTTACGAGCAGTACTTC. It is translated as CSVEGTDPPSGPYEQYF.

This chain joins TRBV29-1 and TRBJ2-7, with D perhaps matching TRBD2 (6 bases). This CDR3 is 12 amino acids long. Trimming stripped 4 bases from V and 2 bases from J, with 9 bases between. Germline CDR1 reads SQVTM; CDR2 reads ANQGSEA. The CDR3 DNA sequence: TGCAGCGTTGGTGGGGGGACCTACGAGCAGTACTTC. Its translation: CSVGGGTYEQYF.

The rearrangement uses TRBV5-4 and TRBJ2-7; maybe TRBD2 (6 bases). This CDR3 is built from 15 residues. In germline, CDR1 is SGHNT, CDR2 YYREEE (reference sequence). Trimming pared 4 bases from V and 3 bases from J, leaving 17 bases between. The CDR3 sequence is CASSAPGTSNYEQYF. The CDR3 coding sequence is TGTGCCAGCAGCGCCCCCGGGACTTCTAACTACGAGCAGTACTTC.

This clonotype was observed a handful of times. The chain is built from TRBV6-5 and TRBJ2-1, with a weak D call TRBD1 (7 bases). The germline gives CDR1 MNHEY, CDR2 SVGAGI. Deletions cut 2 bases from V and 4 bases from J, with 12 bases between. This CDR3 region has 15 residues. CDR3 nucleotides: TGTGCCAGCAGTTACCAGGGGGGTTCATACAATGAGCAGTTCTTC. It is translated as CASSYQGGSYNEQFF.

This chain uses TRBV7-9 with TRBJ1-2; D gene ambiguous. The germline V gene has CDR1 SEHNR and CDR2 FQNEAQ (reference sequence). The CDR3 has 15 amino acids. V was shortened by 5 bases and J by 3 bases, with 16 bases between the two germline ends. CDR3 loop: CASSPLGTDYYGYTF. CDR3 coding DNA: TGTGCCAGCAGCCCACTAGGCACAGACTACTATGGCTACACCTTC.

The chain has TRBV12-3 or TRBV12-4 and TRBJ1-1, with TRBD1 identical over 10 bases. CDR3 length: 15 amino acids. V was pared by 6 bases and J by 3 bases, with 7 bases of the junction left unmatched. CDR3 sequence: CASSPRTGGDTEAFF. CDR3 in DNA: TGTGCCAGCAGCCCTCGGACAGGGGGAGACACTGAAGCTTTCTTT.

V is TRBV7-3 and J is TRBJ2-3; possible D gene TRBD1, 5 bases. The V end lost 5 bases, the J end lost 0 bases, and 12 bases lay between the germline ends. This CDR3 has 15 amino acids. Germline V gene lookup returns CDR1 SGHTA and CDR2 FQGTGA. CDR3 coding DNA: TGTGCCAGCAGCCCGACAGCAATAAGCACAGATACGCAGTATTTT. Translation: CASSPTAISTDTQYF.

This clonotype appeared once. The CDR3 protein is CASSYDLGGRGYEQYF. The CDR3 nucleotides read TGTGCCAGCAGTTATGATCTCGGCGGGAGGGGCTACGAGCAGTACTTC. The J gene is TRBJ2-7, the V gene TRBV6-6, with 9 nucleotides matching TRBD2. CDR3 length equals 16 residues. CDR1 is MNHNY and CDR2 is SVGAGI in the germline V gene (reference sequence). Trimming took 3 bases from V and 3 from J; bases not matched to a gene: 9.